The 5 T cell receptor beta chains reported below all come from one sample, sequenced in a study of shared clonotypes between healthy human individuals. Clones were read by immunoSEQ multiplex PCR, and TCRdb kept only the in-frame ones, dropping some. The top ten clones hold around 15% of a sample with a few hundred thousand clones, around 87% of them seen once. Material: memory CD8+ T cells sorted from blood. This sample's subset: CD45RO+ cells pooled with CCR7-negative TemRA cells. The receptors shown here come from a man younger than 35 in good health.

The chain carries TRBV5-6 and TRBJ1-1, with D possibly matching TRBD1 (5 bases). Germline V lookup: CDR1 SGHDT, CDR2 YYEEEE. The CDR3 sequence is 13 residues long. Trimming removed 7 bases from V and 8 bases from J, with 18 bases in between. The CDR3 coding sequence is TGTGCCAGCCTAACCCTACCCTCAGGGGAAGCTTTCTTT. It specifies CASLTLPSGEAFF.

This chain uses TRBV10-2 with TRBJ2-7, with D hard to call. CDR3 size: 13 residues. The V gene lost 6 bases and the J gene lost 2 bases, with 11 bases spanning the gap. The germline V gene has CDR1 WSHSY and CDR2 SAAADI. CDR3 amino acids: CASSPTTPYEQYF. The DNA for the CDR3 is TGCGCCAGCAGCCCCACGACTCCCTACGAGCAGTACTTC.

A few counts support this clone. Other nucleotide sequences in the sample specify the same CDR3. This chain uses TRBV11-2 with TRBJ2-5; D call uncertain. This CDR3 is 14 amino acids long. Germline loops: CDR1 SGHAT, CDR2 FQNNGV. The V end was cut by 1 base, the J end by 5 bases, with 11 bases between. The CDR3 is CASSLVGSQETQYF. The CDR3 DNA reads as TGTGCCAGCAGCTTAGTGGGGTCCCAGGAGACCCAGTACTTC.

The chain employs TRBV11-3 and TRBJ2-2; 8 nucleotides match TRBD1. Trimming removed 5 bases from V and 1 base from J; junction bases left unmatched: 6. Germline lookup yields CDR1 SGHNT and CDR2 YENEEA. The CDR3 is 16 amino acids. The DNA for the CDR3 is TGTGCCAGCAGCATCCGCGGGACAGGGAACACCGGGGAGCTGTTTTTT. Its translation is CASSIRGTGNTGELFF. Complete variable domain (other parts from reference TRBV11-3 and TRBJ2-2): EAGVVQSPRYKIIEKKQPVAFWCNPISGHNTLYWYLQNLGQGPELLIRYENEEAVDDSQLPKDRFSAERLKGVDSTLKIQPAELGDSAVYLCASSIRGTGNTGELFFGEGSRLTVL.

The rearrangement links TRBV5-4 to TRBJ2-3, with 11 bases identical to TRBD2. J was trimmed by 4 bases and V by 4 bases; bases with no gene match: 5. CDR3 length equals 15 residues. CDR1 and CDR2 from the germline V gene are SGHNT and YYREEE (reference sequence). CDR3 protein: CASSPPGLAADTQYF. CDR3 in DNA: TGTGCCAGCAGCCCCCCGGGACTAGCGGCAGATACGCAGTATTTT.